This T cell receptor (beta chain) was identified during a study of T cell responses to AZD1222 COVID-19 vaccine. Trimming stripped 5 bases from V and 0 bases from J, with 11 bases between. Germline CDR1 reads SGHTA; CDR2 reads FQGNSA. There are 14 residues in the CDR3. Here immunoSEQ multiplex PCR was the method, and the copy in TCRdb shows in-frame clones only, minus some. The sample lists 180,000 or so clones, roughly 94% seen once, with approximately 1.3% in the top ten. Pooled together were second doses at about 4 or about 12 weeks. Study results and caveats: Among those given AZD1222, only five to seven were seropositive at baseline. Nearly half of unique spike-specific TCRs reportedly avoided B.1.351 and B.1.1.7 mutated regions. There were vaccine-associated CD4 TCRs across spike, dominant at 160-218 and 743-854.

This clone occurred once. What it binds is not known. The receptor was isolated from an adult who received the AZD1222 COVID-19 vaccine. The chain has TRBV7-2 and TRBJ2-7; the D gene is possibly TRBD1 (5 bases). The material sequenced was peripheral blood, taken 28 days after the second AZD1222 dose. CDR3: CASSPGHLSYEQYF. In DNA form, the CDR3 reads TGTGCCAGCAGCCCCGGACACCTCTCCTACGAGCAGTACTTC. Drawing the rest from reference TRBV7-2 and TRBJ2-7, the complete variable domain is GAGVSQSPSNKVTEKGKDVELRCDPISGHTALYWYRQSLGQGLEFLIYFQGNSAPDKSGLPSDRFSAERTGGSVSTLTIQRTQQEDSAVYLCASSPGHLSYEQYFGPGTRLTVT.